Below are 29 T cell receptor beta chains sequenced from a single sample in a study of neoadjuvant nivolumab and ipilimumab in lung cancer (TCRdb year 2020). Libraries were constructed by the immunoSEQ multiplex PCR assay. TCRdb carries this immuneACCESS record with in-frame sequences only. Its versions omit some clonotypes, under half of them owing to an unresolved V gene in the studies checked, with the rest unexplained. Counted in this sample were 40,000 to 55,000 clones; approximately 90% of them appeared once. The biggest ten clones account for over 3.5% of the sample. The time point label of this sample denotes: pretherapy, before neoadjuvant immune checkpoint inhibitors. This specimen consisted of blood, obtained before neoadjuvant nivolumab, alone or with ipilimumab. The source is an adult with non-small cell lung cancer. Some clones in this sample may be carry-over from other donors' samples.

This chain uses TRBV6-1 with TRBJ1-2; 7 nucleotides match TRBD1. Germline assignment: CDR1 MNHNS and CDR2 SASEGT. V was pared by 7 bases and J by 8 bases, with 10 bases of the junction left unmatched. This CDR3 region has 13 residues. The CDR3 DNA reads TGTGCCAGCACTCCGACAGGGCTGGTGGGCTACACCTTC. Translation: CASTPTGLVGYTF.

The gene calls are TRBV6-1 and TRBJ2-7; D unresolved. Germline values: CDR1 MNHNS, CDR2 SASEGT. V lost 6 bases, J lost 0 bases, and 3 bases lay in between. CDR3 length: 11 amino acids. The CDR3 spells CASSHSYEQYF. For the CDR3, the DNA is TGTGCCAGCAGCCACTCCTACGAGCAGTACTTC.

V and J are TRBV6-1 and TRBJ2-7, with a tentative D call TRBD2 (5 bases). The CDR3 covers 13 residues. V shed 4 bases and J shed 6 bases, with 13 bases lying between them. Germline assignment: CDR1 MNHNS and CDR2 SASEGT. Here the CDR3 reads CASSGAPSGEQYF. The CDR3 DNA is TGTGCCAGCAGTGGAGCACCGAGCGGCGAGCAGTACTTC.

The chain combines TRBV11-2 with TRBJ2-1, with D maybe TRBD2 (6 bases). The CDR3 covers 15 residues. Germline CDR1 is SGHAT and CDR2 is FQNNGV. Trimming removed 3 bases at V and 2 bases at J, with 11 bases between. The CDR3 region is CASSFAREPYNEQFF. CDR3 DNA: TGTGCCAGCAGCTTCGCTCGGGAGCCCTACAATGAGCAGTTCTTC. The full variable domain, completed using reference TRBV11-2 and TRBJ2-1, is EAGVAQSPRYKIIEKRQSVAFWCNPISGHATLYWYQQILGQGPKLLIQFQNNGVVDDSQLPKDRFSAERLKGVDSTLKIQPAKLEDSAVYLCASSFAREPYNEQFFGPGTRLTVL.

The V gene is TRBV7-2, the J gene TRBJ2-7, with D perhaps matching TRBD1 (5 bases). Between the trimmed V and J ends, which lost 1 base and 7 bases, there was a span of 17 bases. The CDR3 consists of 15 residues. Germline values: CDR1 SGHTA, CDR2 FQGNSA. The CDR3 spells CASSLGLQGRLEQYF. The CDR3 bases are TGTGCCAGCAGCTTAGGGTTGCAGGGCCGTTTAGAGCAGTACTTC.

The J gene is TRBJ2-3, the V gene TRBV7-9, with 7 bases fitting TRBD2. This CDR3 spans 15 amino acids. The germline gives CDR1 SEHNR, CDR2 FQNEAQ (reference sequence). J was trimmed by 4 bases and V by 1 base; bases with no gene match: 5. The chain's CDR3 is CASSLVAGVADTQYF. As DNA, the CDR3 is TGTGCCAGCAGCTTAGTGGCGGGAGTGGCAGATACGCAGTATTTT.

The CDR3 is CASSLGGAVYEQYF. CDR3 DNA: TGCGCCAGCAGCCTGGGAGGAGCCGTCTACGAGCAGTACTTC. The chain employs TRBV5-1 and TRBJ2-7, with a possible D match to TRBD2 (6 bases). Trimming took off 4 bases at V and 3 bases at J, with 14 bases between the two ends. CDR3 size: 14 residues. Germline assignment: CDR1 SGHRS and CDR2 YFSETQ.

The CDR3 DNA reads as TGTGCCTGGAGTGAAAGCTATGGCTACACCTTC. It is translated as CAWSESYGYTF. V gene TRBV30 combines with J gene TRBJ1-2; no definite D call. Germline CDR1 and CDR2: GTSNPN and SVGIG (reference sequence). The CDR3 loop spans 11 amino acids. The V end was cut by 1 base, the J end by 4 bases, with 4 bases between.

The J gene is TRBJ1-1, the V gene TRBV7-2; a weak D match, TRBD1 (6 bases). The CDR3 extends over 16 amino acids. The germline V and J ends were trimmed by 4 bases and 1 base, with 16 bases remaining between them. Germline V CDR1 and CDR2: SGHTA, FQGNSA. CDR3 residues: CASSYLRGAGNTEAFF. The CDR3 DNA sequence: TGTGCCAGCAGCTACCTTCGGGGGGCAGGGAACACTGAAGCTTTCTTT.

The chain joins TRBV10-3 to TRBJ1-2; 8 nucleotides agree with TRBD1. Losses at the gene ends were 2 bases for V and 8 bases for J; bases not matched to a gene: 10. The CDR3 contains 15 residues. CDR1 is ENHRY, CDR2 SYGVKD, per germline. The chain's CDR3 is CAISEDSQGAGGYTF. CDR3 sequence (DNA): TGTGCCATCAGTGAGGATAGCCAGGGGGCGGGAGGCTACACCTTC.

J is TRBJ2-5 and V is TRBV5-1, with D hard to call. Germline values: CDR1 SGHRS, CDR2 YFSETQ. V lost 1 base to trimming and J lost 3 bases, with 13 bases between them. The CDR3 is 15 amino acids. As DNA, the CDR3 is TGCGCCAGCAGCTTGTTGGCGGTCTCGAAAGAGACCCAGTACTTC. Translation: CASSLLAVSKETQYF.

The chain is built from TRBV18 and TRBJ1-1; 7 nucleotides agree with TRBD1. This CDR3 is 16 amino acids long. V trimming: 3 bases; J trimming: 4 bases; junction bases outside the gene matches: 11. Germline V gene data show CDR1 as KGHSH and CDR2 as LQKENI. CDR3 region: CASSPSRGQGGTEAFF. In DNA, the CDR3 is TGTGCCAGCTCACCGTCCCGGGGGCAGGGGGGCACTGAAGCTTTCTTT.

The genes are TRBV6-1 and TRBJ2-7; 7 bases agree with TRBD1. J lost 3 bases, V lost 4 bases, and 6 bases had no gene match. Germline loops: CDR1 MNHNS, CDR2 SASEGT. The CDR3 length is 14 residues. The CDR3 sequence: CASSAGTVYYEQYF. CDR3 nucleotides: TGTGCCAGCAGTGCGGGGACAGTCTACTACGAGCAGTACTTC.

With regard to this clone: The junction departs from the called germline gene at one end, perhaps through a read error. The DNA of the CDR3 is TGTGCCAGCAGACTGACTAGCTCCGACGAGCAGTACTTC. This gives the protein CASRLTSSDEQYF. The chain links TRBV5-4 to TRBJ2-7; 7 bases align to TRBD2. CDR1 is SGHNT, CDR2 YYREEE, per germline (reference sequence). The CDR3 length is 13 residues.

CDR3 region: CSVTGTGVANEQFF. The DNA for the CDR3 is TGCAGCGTGACCGGGACAGGGGTTGCCAATGAGCAGTTCTTC. The chain is built from TRBV29-1 and TRBJ2-1, with 10 positions matching TRBD1. The V gene end was trimmed by 6 bases and the J gene end by 6 bases; junction bases not matched to a gene: 8. The V gene's germline CDR1 is SQVTM and CDR2 ANQGSEA. The CDR3 has 14 residues.

The chain uses TRBV5-4 and TRBJ2-3; 8 nucleotides line up with TRBD2. This CDR3 contains 17 residues. V trimming: 4 bases; J trimming: 0 bases; junction bases outside the gene matches: 10. The germline V gene has CDR1 SGHNT and CDR2 YYREEE (reference sequence). DNA of the CDR3: TGTGCCAGCAGCGGATATTTAGCGGGGTCGAGCACAGATACGCAGTATTTT. This encodes CASSGYLAGSSTDTQYF.

This rearrangement joins TRBV9 to TRBJ2-5; no definite D call. Germline loops: CDR1 SGDLS, CDR2 YYNGEE. Trimming left V 0 bases short and J 2 bases short, with 11 bases between. The CDR3 runs 15 residues. The CDR3 here is CASSVGARNQETQYF. The CDR3 DNA follows: TGTGCCAGCAGCGTAGGGGCAAGGAATCAAGAGACCCAGTACTTC.

The chain combines TRBV27 with TRBJ1-1, with a possible D match to TRBD1 (5 bases). Germline lookup yields CDR1 MNHEY and CDR2 SMNVEV (reference sequence). This CDR3 is 13 amino acids long. The V and J ends lost 5 bases and 7 bases respectively, with 14 bases between them. In DNA, the CDR3 is TGTGCCAGCAGTCAAGACCGGAGGGGTGAAGCTTTCTTT. Translated: CASSQDRRGEAFF.

The CDR3 loop reads CASSLGTSLNEQFF. For the CDR3, the DNA is TGTGCCAGCAGTTTAGGGACTAGTTTAAACGAGCAGTTCTTC. The rearrangement links TRBV28 to TRBJ2-1; 8 bases agree with TRBD2. Trimming cost V 2 bases and J 10 bases; bases outside gene matches: 7. Germline CDR1 and CDR2: MDHEN and SYDVKM. There are 14 residues in the CDR3.

The CDR3 is CASSYSANTDTQYF. The CDR3 nucleotides read TGTGCCAGCAGTTACTCGGCCAACACAGATACGCAGTATTTT. This chain connects TRBV6-5 to TRBJ2-3; unclear D gene. Germline loops: CDR1 MNHEY, CDR2 SVGAGI. V gave up 0 bases and J gave up 2 bases, with 6 bases separating them. The CDR3 consists of 14 residues.

The chain recombines TRBV5-1 with TRBJ1-2; possibly TRBD1 for D (5 bases). CDR1 is SGHRS and CDR2 is YFSETQ in the germline V gene. The CDR3 sequence is 12 residues long. V was shortened by 1 base and J by 7 bases, with 8 bases between the two germline ends. The CDR3 protein is CASSLIRGGYTF. CDR3 nucleotide sequence: TGCGCCAGCAGCTTGATAAGGGGTGGCTACACCTTC.

The genes are TRBV11-3 and TRBJ2-1, with D uncertain. CDR1 SGHNT and CDR2 YENEEA come from the germline V gene. V lost 0 bases to trimming and J lost 0 bases, with 12 bases between them. The CDR3 has 17 amino acids. CDR3 loop: CASSLESSPSSYNEQFF. In DNA form, the CDR3 reads TGTGCCAGCAGCTTAGAGTCAAGTCCTTCCTCCTACAATGAGCAGTTCTTC.

The chain combines TRBV2 with TRBJ2-5; TRBD2 matches 9 bases. This CDR3 has 14 amino acids. Germline assignment: CDR1 SNHLY and CDR2 FYNNEI. V shed 3 bases, J shed 4 bases, and the junction held 3 bases outside the gene matches. The DNA for the CDR3 is TGTGCCAGCAGTGAGGCGGGGGGGGCAGAGACCCAGTACTTC. Translated, it gives CASSEAGGAETQYF.

V gene TRBV5-1 combines with J gene TRBJ1-2; 8 positions match TRBD1. V dropped 7 bases and J dropped 4; count of bases not matched to a gene: 6. The V gene's germline CDR1 is SGHRS and CDR2 YFSETQ. The CDR3 covers 13 residues. CDR3 coding DNA: TGCGCCAGCGCACAGGGGGGAGGCTATGGCTACACCTTC. It translates to CASAQGGGYGYTF.

About this clone itself: Additional DNA sequences in this sample encode the identical CDR3. V usage is TRBV18 and J usage is TRBJ2-7; 9 bases line up with TRBD1. CDR3 length: 14 amino acids. CDR1 and CDR2 from the germline V gene are KGHSH and LQKENI. Trimming cost V 3 bases and J 1 base; bases outside gene matches: 1. CDR3 nucleotides: TGTGCCAGCTCACCGGGACAGGGTTCCTACGAGCAGTACTTC. It is translated as CASSPGQGSYEQYF.

The chain recombines TRBV6-6 with TRBJ1-2; 7 positions agree with TRBD1. Trimming took 0 bases from V and 8 from J; bases not matched to a gene: 6. The CDR3 is 14 residues long. In germline, CDR1 is MNHNY, CDR2 SVGAGI (reference sequence). The CDR3 sequence: CASSYSSRGEGYTF. In DNA form, the CDR3 reads TGTGCCAGCAGTTACTCGAGCAGGGGGGAGGGCTACACCTTC.

This chain connects TRBV14 to TRBJ2-5; D gene uncertain. Germline assignment: CDR1 SGHDN and CDR2 FVKESK. V lost 1 base, J lost 4 bases, and 4 bases lay in between. The CDR3 length is 12 residues. This chain's CDR3 is CASSQARETQYF. The CDR3 DNA follows: TGTGCCAGCAGCCAAGCCAGAGAGACCCAGTACTTC.

The chain links TRBV27 to TRBJ2-2; D ambiguous. This CDR3 has 14 residues. Per the germline V gene, CDR1 is MNHEY and CDR2 is SMNVEV (reference sequence). V was shortened by 3 bases and J by 4 bases, with 9 bases between the two germline ends. In DNA, the CDR3 is TGTGCCAGCAGTTTTACTCATTCCACCGGGGAGCTGTTTTTT. Translated, it gives CASSFTHSTGELFF.

The rearrangement links TRBV4-3 to TRBJ1-4; D is perhaps TRBD1 (5 bases). This CDR3 is 14 amino acids long. CDR1 and CDR2 (germline): LGHNA, YSLEER. V was trimmed by 3 bases and J by 1 base, leaving 6 bases between them. The DNA of the CDR3 is TGCGCCAGCAGCCAGGGGCGAACTAATGAAAAACTGTTTTTT. Its translation is CASSQGRTNEKLFF.